Listed here are 29 T cell receptor beta chains from one sample, sequenced in a study of cytomegalovirus exposure and HLA in healthy donors. The PCR contained 60 Vbeta and 13 Jbeta primers. TCRdb's copy holds only in-frame clones and misses some; the assay was immunoSEQ multiplex PCR. The table lists 150,000 to 200,000 clones, around 90% of them singletons. The sequenced sample was PBMCs. The receptors come from a woman aged 18 to 35 in good health and CMV-seronegative.

This clone was counted a single time. This rearrangement joins TRBV4-2 to TRBJ1-2, with TRBD1 matching 8 bases. This CDR3 has 15 residues. The germline V gene has CDR1 LGHNA and CDR2 YNFKEQ. The trim removed 3 bases at V and 6 bases at J, leaving 9 bases unmatched. The CDR3, as DNA: TGTGCCAGCAGCCAGATACAGGGGGAGAAAGATGGCTACACCTTC. Translated, it gives CASSQIQGEKDGYTF.

This clone occurred a few times. CDR3 loop: CAWTVLRGNTEAFF. DNA for the CDR3: TGTGCCTGGACCGTACTCAGGGGGAACACTGAAGCTTTCTTT. The V gene is TRBV30, the J gene TRBJ1-1; TRBD1 is a possible D gene (6 bases). The CDR3 is 14 amino acids. CDR1 and CDR2 (germline): GTSNPN, SVGIG (reference sequence). Trimming shortened V by 4 bases and J by 1 base, and 13 bases separated the two germline ends.

The V and J genes are TRBV25-1 and TRBJ1-4; D is undetermined. Germline V lookup: CDR1 MGHDK, CDR2 SYGVNS. The CDR3 spans 18 residues. The V end was cut by 0 bases, the J end by 3 bases, with 17 bases between. DNA of the CDR3: TGTGCCAGCAGTGAATATAAGGTGCTGGGCGCCTCTAATGAAAAACTGTTTTTT. It specifies CASSEYKVLGASNEKLFF.

This clone has a single count. The V gene is TRBV27, the J gene TRBJ1-4; 7 nucleotides match TRBD1. CDR1 is MNHEY, CDR2 SMNVEV, per germline (reference sequence). After removal of 4 bases from V and 13 bases from J, the junction contained 6 bases not matched to a gene. This CDR3 contains 12 residues. The CDR3 reads CASSSYRGALFF. The CDR3 DNA reads TGTGCCAGCAGTTCATACAGGGGTGCACTGTTTTTT.

The V gene is TRBV19, the J gene TRBJ2-7; 7 bases line up with TRBD1. Germline values: CDR1 LNHDA, CDR2 SQIVND (reference sequence). The CDR3 runs to 13 residues. The junction had 4 bases not matched to a gene; V was cut back by 5 bases and J by 3 bases. CDR3 protein: CASSPRDSYEQYF. Written as DNA, the CDR3 is TGTGCCAGTAGTCCCCGGGACAGCTACGAGCAGTACTTC. The full variable domain, with the rest looked up from reference TRBV19 and TRBJ2-7, is DGGITQSPKYLFRKEGQNVTLSCEQNLNHDAMYWYRQDPGQGLRLIYYSQIVNDFQKGDIAEGYSVSREKKESFPLTVTSAQKNPTAFYLCASSPRDSYEQYFGPGTRLTVT.

This chain joins TRBV4-1 and TRBJ2-5; D uncertain. The germline CDR1 and CDR2 sequences are MGHRA and YSYEKL. V dropped 2 bases and J dropped 4 bases, with 11 bases sitting between them. This CDR3 comprises 14 residues. The CDR3 region has the DNA TGCGCCAGCAGCCAATCCCATTCGGGAGAGACCCAGTACTTC. Protein product: CASSQSHSGETQYF.

The V gene is TRBV18, the J gene TRBJ2-7; 9 bases are shared with TRBD1. The CDR3 consists of 14 residues. After removal of 4 bases from V and 2 bases from J, the junction contained 3 bases not matched to a gene. Per germline, CDR1 KGHSH and CDR2 LQKENI. As DNA, the CDR3 is TGTGCCAGCTCACAGGACAGGGGTCCCTACGAGCAGTACTTC. It is translated as CASSQDRGPYEQYF.

J is TRBJ2-5 and V is TRBV14, with 9 bases fitting TRBD1. There are 15 residues in the CDR3. Trimming removed 4 bases from V and 1 base from J; junction bases left unmatched: 4. Germline V lookup: CDR1 SGHDN, CDR2 FVKESK. The CDR3 DNA reads TGTGCCAGCAGCCCAGGACAGGGGACCCAAGAGACCCAGTACTTC. Protein product: CASSPGQGTQETQYF.

The gene calls are TRBV18 and TRBJ2-3; 7 bases are a match to TRBD2. Trimming cost V 0 bases and J 2 bases; bases outside gene matches: 5. CDR3 length equals 16 residues. The germline gives CDR1 KGHSH, CDR2 LQKENI. The CDR3 coding sequence is TGTGCCAGCTCACCACCGCGAGCGGGAAACACAGATACGCAGTATTTT. Translating gives CASSPPRAGNTDTQYF.

V and J are TRBV27 and TRBJ2-2; 8 positions agree with TRBD1. Trimming at V came to 4 bases and at J to 0 bases, leaving 4 bases not matched to a gene. The CDR3 runs 16 residues. Germline CDR1 MNHEY, CDR2 SMNVEV (reference sequence). This chain's CDR3 is CASSYDRGTNTGELFF. The CDR3, as DNA: TGTGCCAGCAGTTACGACAGGGGCACGAACACCGGGGAGCTGTTTTTT.

This clone was detected only once. The chain carries TRBV5-1 and TRBJ1-6; D possibly corresponds to TRBD1 (5 bases). The V gene lost 3 bases and the J gene lost 10 bases, with 17 bases spanning the gap. The CDR3 contains 15 residues. Germline V CDR1 and CDR2: SGHRS, YFSETQ. The CDR3 nucleotides read TGCGCCAGCAGCTGGACCGGGACTTTTGGCTCACCCCTCCACTTT. It translates to CASSWTGTFGSPLHF.

CDR3 DNA: TGCGCCAGCAGCCCCGGGGAGGGAGGGGATACGCAGTATTTT. It is translated as CASSPGEGGDTQYF. The chain couples TRBV5-1 to TRBJ2-3; the match to TRBD2 covers 7 bases. Unmatched junction bases numbered 8, after V lost 4 bases and J lost 6 bases. This CDR3 has 14 residues. Looked up from germline, CDR1 is SGHRS and CDR2 is YFSETQ.

This chain uses TRBV7-9 with TRBJ2-1, with a tentative D call TRBD1 (5 bases). The ends were cut back, 6 bases at V and 5 bases at J, with 11 bases in the middle. Germline loops: CDR1 SEHNR, CDR2 FQNEAQ (reference sequence). The CDR3 loop spans 13 amino acids. In nucleotides, the CDR3 is TGTGCCAGCAGTGGTGACAGAGACAATGAGCAGTTCTTC. It codes for CASSGDRDNEQFF.

Only a few counts were recorded for this clone. The gene calls are TRBV5-4 and TRBJ2-7; the match to TRBD2 covers 7 bases. CDR1 is SGHNT, CDR2 YYREEE, per germline (reference sequence). V lost 4 bases and J lost 8; bases outside the gene matches: 6. CDR3 size: 12 residues. The CDR3, as DNA: TGTGCCAGCAGCCTTGGGGAGGGAAAGCAGTACTTC. It encodes CASSLGEGKQYF.

The chain has TRBV6-5 and TRBJ2-1; D is perhaps TRBD2 (7 bases). CDR1 is MNHEY and CDR2 is SVGAGI in the germline V gene. Trimming took off 2 bases at V and 9 bases at J, with 20 bases between the two ends. This CDR3 is 16 amino acids long. Here the CDR3 reads CASSYPLGAGAGEQFF. Written as DNA, the CDR3 is TGTGCCAGCAGTTACCCTCTGGGGGCGGGAGCAGGTGAGCAGTTCTTC.

This CDR3 reads CASSLSVGVNGAGELFF. Written as DNA, the CDR3 is TGTGCCAGCAGTTTATCGGTTGGGGTGAACGGGGCCGGGGAGCTGTTTTTT. V gene TRBV28 combines with J gene TRBJ2-2, with D perhaps matching TRBD2 (5 bases). Germline values: CDR1 MDHEN, CDR2 SYDVKM. Between the trimmed V and J ends, which lost 1 base and 6 bases, there was a span of 18 bases. The CDR3 extends over 17 amino acids.

The chain is built from TRBV28 and TRBJ1-2; 11 bases are a match to TRBD1. J was trimmed by 4 bases and V by 5 bases; bases with no gene match: 6. The CDR3 totals 15 residues. CDR1 and CDR2 from the germline V gene are MDHEN and SYDVKM. The CDR3 here is CASSEVGQGAYGYTF. The CDR3 DNA reads as TGTGCCAGCAGTGAGGTTGGACAGGGGGCCTATGGCTACACCTTC.

The J gene is TRBJ2-1, the V gene TRBV6-6; D not certain. Trimming pared 0 bases from V and 12 bases from J, leaving 12 bases between. CDR1 is MNHNY, CDR2 SVGAGI, per germline (reference sequence). This CDR3 is 13 amino acids long. The CDR3 region has the DNA TGTGCCAGCAGTTACTCGAGCCTGACTGGGCAGTTCTTC. Its protein is CASSYSSLTGQFF.

The chain has TRBV6-1 and TRBJ1-2, with D tentatively TRBD1 (5 bases). This CDR3 spans 13 amino acids. The germline V gene encodes CDR1 MNHNS and CDR2 SASEGT. The V end was cut by 7 bases, the J end by 7 bases, with 16 bases between. The CDR3 spells CASTPRSRAGYTF. The CDR3, as DNA: TGTGCCAGCACCCCCCGGAGCAGGGCTGGCTACACCTTC.

The chain recombines TRBV7-2 with TRBJ2-1, with 8 bases fitting TRBD1. In germline, CDR1 is SGHTA, CDR2 FQGNSA. The CDR3 runs to 15 residues. V lost 3 bases to trimming and J lost 4 bases; unmatched junction nucleotides: 5. In DNA form, the CDR3 reads TGTGCCAGCAGCTTCCGACAGGGGCCATACAATGAGCAGTTCTTC. As protein: CASSFRQGPYNEQFF.

The V call is TRBV19, the J call TRBJ1-4, with 9 bases aligning to TRBD1. With V trimmed by 8 bases and J by 7 bases, 5 bases remained unmatched. The CDR3 consists of 13 residues. The germline V gene encodes CDR1 LNHDA and CDR2 SQIVND (reference sequence). The CDR3 here is CASGQGRFEKLFF. CDR3 bases: TGTGCCAGTGGACAGGGGAGATTTGAAAAACTGTTTTTT.

The chain is built from TRBV5-6 and TRBJ2-7, with 11 bases that match TRBD1. The trim removed 7 bases at V and 5 bases at J, leaving 8 bases unmatched. Germline CDR1 and CDR2: SGHDT and YYEEEE. CDR3 length: 14 residues. DNA for the CDR3: TGTGCCAGCTATTACTGGACAGGGGGCCACGAGCAGTACTTC. This sequence encodes CASYYWTGGHEQYF.

V gene TRBV9 combines with J gene TRBJ2-1, with D unresolved. The CDR3 is 13 residues long. Trimming cost V 0 bases and J 7 bases, with 8 bases left between them. CDR1 and CDR2 (germline): SGDLS, YYNGEE. The CDR3 DNA sequence: TGTGCCAGCAGCGTAGGTCCCAAAAATGAGCAGTTCTTC. Amino acid sequence: CASSVGPKNEQFF.

This chain links TRBV5-4 with TRBJ1-6; D not resolved. This CDR3 comprises 15 residues. Germline-derived CDR1 and CDR2 are SGHNT and YYREEE (reference sequence). V was pared by 9 bases and J by 10 bases, with 23 bases between. DNA for the CDR3: TGTGCCACGGAAAGGACTCCCACCATTGGATCACCCCTCCACTTT. Translated, it gives CATERTPTIGSPLHF.

The V and J genes are TRBV27 and TRBJ2-4; D is perhaps TRBD2 (6 bases). Trimming stripped 8 bases from V and 2 bases from J, with 25 bases between. Germline V lookup: CDR1 MNHEY, CDR2 SMNVEV (reference sequence). The CDR3 totals 18 residues. CDR3 residues: CASRGFGGGDGPKNIQYF. In DNA, the CDR3 is TGTGCCAGCCGGGGGTTTGGGGGTGGGGATGGGCCCAAAAACATTCAGTACTTC.

The DNA for the CDR3 is TGTGCCAGTAGTACACCCGGGACTAGCGGCCTCGATACGCAGTATTTT. Translation gives CASSTPGTSGLDTQYF. This chain connects TRBV19 to TRBJ2-3, with 11 bases fitting TRBD2. The CDR3 is 16 residues long. Trimming took 4 bases from V and 6 from J; bases not matched to a gene: 9. CDR1 is LNHDA and CDR2 is SQIVND in the germline V gene (reference sequence).

J is TRBJ1-4 and V is TRBV2; possibly TRBD1 for D (5 bases). V dropped 5 bases and J dropped 8 bases, with 9 bases sitting between them. Germline CDR1 SNHLY, CDR2 FYNNEI. This CDR3 contains 12 residues. Here the CDR3 DNA reads TGTGCCAGCAGTCGGCGGGGGGAAAAACTGTTTTTT. It translates to CASSRRGEKLFF.

The count of this clone is one. The genes are TRBV10-3 and TRBJ2-3; TRBD2 matches 11 bases. Trimming cost V 3 bases and J 5 bases; bases outside gene matches: 4. The CDR3 is 15 amino acids. Germline lookup yields CDR1 ENHRY and CDR2 SYGVKD. For the CDR3, the DNA is TGTGCCATCAGTGAAGAACTAGCGGGAGTAGATACGCAGTATTTT. Protein sequence: CAISEELAGVDTQYF.

The rearrangement joins TRBV7-9 to TRBJ2-2, with TRBD1 identical over 10 bases. The CDR3 covers 15 residues. In germline, CDR1 is SEHNR, CDR2 FQNEAQ (reference sequence). J lost 5 bases, V lost 4 bases, and 4 bases had no gene match. CDR3 sequence: CASSSGQGGTGELFF. For the CDR3, the DNA is TGTGCCAGCAGCTCAGGACAGGGGGGGACCGGGGAGCTGTTTTTT.